The rows below give T cell receptor beta chains drawn from one sample of a study of cytomegalovirus exposure and HLA in healthy donors. Profiling relied on immunoSEQ multiplex PCR, and the TCRdb table lists in-frame clones only, not all of them. The table lists over 80,000 clones, 73% of them singletons. The sample consisted of PBMCs. The receptors stem from a man aged 40-55 years in good health and CMV-seronegative. Each CDR3 is given with its conserved first and last residue. Clone size is stated in some rows and not others, as once, few, many or a class when expanded.

length	V	size	J	CDR3
15	TRBV7-2	NA	TRBJ1-5	CASSLGHLTNQPQHF
15	TRBV10-3	NA	TRBJ1-6	CATSGQGDYNSPLHF
14	TRBV5-1	NA	TRBJ1-3	CASSPGGSGNTIYF
14	TRBV7-7	NA	TRBJ2-1	CASSHPGQGNEQFF
14	TRBV2	NA	TRBJ2-5	CASSQTSGEETQYF
14	TRBV4-3	NA	TRBJ2-1	CASSQDAGNNEQFF
15	TRBV11-2	NA	TRBJ2-5	CASSFRTGGIETQYF
14	TRBV4-1	NA	TRBJ2-7	CASSPRQGSYEQYF
15	TRBV5-6	few	TRBJ1-1	CASSLVSGLNTEAFF
14	TRBV28	NA	TRBJ2-7	CASSSGQGIYEQYF
14	TRBV18	NA	TRBJ2-5	CASSPKDYQETQYF
11	TRBV5-8	few	TRBJ2-7	CASSYSYEQYF
16	TRBV30	few	TRBJ1-3	CAWGYRKGGSGNTIYF
15	TRBV6-5	NA	TRBJ2-1	CASSGLATTYNEQFF
13	TRBV7-8	once	TRBJ1-1	CASSSRVQTEAFF
16	TRBV5-6	NA	TRBJ2-3	CASSPRLAGGMDTQYF
16	TRBV6-1	NA	TRBJ2-3	CASSVSIAEGTDMQYF
15	TRBV19	NA	TRBJ2-1	CASSRTSGGVYEQFF
20	TRBV7-6	NA	TRBJ1-4	CASSPIGGGTGRQANEKLFF
15	TRBV27	NA	TRBJ1-4	CATPGGRPTNEKLFF
13	TRBV2	NA	TRBJ2-5	CARGLAGVETQYF
17	TRBV4-1	NA	TRBJ2-2	CASSQGTFLRQTGELFF
16	TRBV5-1	NA	TRBJ1-2	CASSRTDRPTFYGYTF
14	TRBV5-6	NA	TRBJ1-2	CASSLSRREHGYTF
13	TRBV14	NA	TRBJ2-1	CASSPIRYNEQFF
14	TRBV7-9	NA	TRBJ1-6	CASSPGRVNSPLHF
15	TRBV6-5	NA	TRBJ2-2	CASSWDRGLSGELFF
15	TRBV4-1	NA	TRBJ1-6	CASSFRGQDNSPLHF
12	TRBV6-1	NA	TRBJ1-1	CASSRVNTEAFF
14	TRBV6-5	few	TRBJ1-6	CASSYSPGNSPLHF
17	TRBV4-3	few	TRBJ2-1	CASSQDSSGGARNEQFF
14	TRBV5-5	NA	TRBJ1-1	CASGTRGRGTEAFF
15	TRBV5-4	NA	TRBJ1-1	CASSSGQGLNTEAFF
11	TRBV7-8	NA	TRBJ1-1	CASSPWTQAFF
14	TRBV5-8	NA	TRBJ1-6	CASRQRTVNSPLHF
14	TRBV6-5	NA	TRBJ2-5	CASSSWDTPTKQYF
17	TRBV15	NA	TRBJ2-3	CATSRGPPGQGADTQYF
15	TRBV4-1	NA	TRBJ2-5	CASSHRQGEGETQYF
16	TRBV4-1	NA	TRBJ2-3	CASRQTGTTYTDTQYF
18	TRBV11-2	NA	TRBJ2-7	CASSSRTAATTRSYEQYF
14	TRBV27	NA	TRBJ2-7	CASSSRQGSYEQYF
14	TRBV7-2	NA	TRBJ2-4	CASTSGGSKNIQYF
16	TRBV16	NA	TRBJ2-1	CASSPPTSVSYNEQFF
18	TRBV28	once	TRBJ2-1	CASSLLSSGGFGYNEQFF
14	TRBV2	NA	TRBJ1-5	CASNQNRENQPQHF
22	TRBV2	NA	TRBJ2-1	CASSEAWTFVEGGSRVGNEQFF
13	TRBV6-4	NA	TRBJ1-1	CASSDREDTEAFF
11	TRBV21-1	NA	TRBJ1-6	CASSKSGELHF
14	TRBV7-8	NA	TRBJ1-2	CASSLSPGFYGYTF
14	TRBV5-6	NA	TRBJ2-7	CASSLGLNRGEQYF
13	TRBV7-2	NA	TRBJ1-1	CASSFAGNTEAFF
13	TRBV19	NA	TRBJ2-3	CASSIRRGDTQYF